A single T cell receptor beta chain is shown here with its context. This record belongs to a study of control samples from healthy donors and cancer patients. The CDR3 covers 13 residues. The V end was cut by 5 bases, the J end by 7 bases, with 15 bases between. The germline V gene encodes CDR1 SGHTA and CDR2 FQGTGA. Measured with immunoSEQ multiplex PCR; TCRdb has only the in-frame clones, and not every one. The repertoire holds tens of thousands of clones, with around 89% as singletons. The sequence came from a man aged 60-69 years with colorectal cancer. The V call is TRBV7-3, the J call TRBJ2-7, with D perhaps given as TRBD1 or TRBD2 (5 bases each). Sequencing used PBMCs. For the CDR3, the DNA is TGTGCCAGCAGCCCGATCCCGGGGCGGGAGCAGTACTTC. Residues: CASSPIPGREQYF. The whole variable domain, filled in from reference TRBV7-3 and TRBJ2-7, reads GAGVSQTPSNKVTEKGKYVELRCDPISGHTALYWYRQSLGQGPEFLIYFQGTGAADDSGLPNDRFFAVRPEGSVSTLKIQRTERGDSAVYLCASSPIPGREQYFGPGTRLTVT.